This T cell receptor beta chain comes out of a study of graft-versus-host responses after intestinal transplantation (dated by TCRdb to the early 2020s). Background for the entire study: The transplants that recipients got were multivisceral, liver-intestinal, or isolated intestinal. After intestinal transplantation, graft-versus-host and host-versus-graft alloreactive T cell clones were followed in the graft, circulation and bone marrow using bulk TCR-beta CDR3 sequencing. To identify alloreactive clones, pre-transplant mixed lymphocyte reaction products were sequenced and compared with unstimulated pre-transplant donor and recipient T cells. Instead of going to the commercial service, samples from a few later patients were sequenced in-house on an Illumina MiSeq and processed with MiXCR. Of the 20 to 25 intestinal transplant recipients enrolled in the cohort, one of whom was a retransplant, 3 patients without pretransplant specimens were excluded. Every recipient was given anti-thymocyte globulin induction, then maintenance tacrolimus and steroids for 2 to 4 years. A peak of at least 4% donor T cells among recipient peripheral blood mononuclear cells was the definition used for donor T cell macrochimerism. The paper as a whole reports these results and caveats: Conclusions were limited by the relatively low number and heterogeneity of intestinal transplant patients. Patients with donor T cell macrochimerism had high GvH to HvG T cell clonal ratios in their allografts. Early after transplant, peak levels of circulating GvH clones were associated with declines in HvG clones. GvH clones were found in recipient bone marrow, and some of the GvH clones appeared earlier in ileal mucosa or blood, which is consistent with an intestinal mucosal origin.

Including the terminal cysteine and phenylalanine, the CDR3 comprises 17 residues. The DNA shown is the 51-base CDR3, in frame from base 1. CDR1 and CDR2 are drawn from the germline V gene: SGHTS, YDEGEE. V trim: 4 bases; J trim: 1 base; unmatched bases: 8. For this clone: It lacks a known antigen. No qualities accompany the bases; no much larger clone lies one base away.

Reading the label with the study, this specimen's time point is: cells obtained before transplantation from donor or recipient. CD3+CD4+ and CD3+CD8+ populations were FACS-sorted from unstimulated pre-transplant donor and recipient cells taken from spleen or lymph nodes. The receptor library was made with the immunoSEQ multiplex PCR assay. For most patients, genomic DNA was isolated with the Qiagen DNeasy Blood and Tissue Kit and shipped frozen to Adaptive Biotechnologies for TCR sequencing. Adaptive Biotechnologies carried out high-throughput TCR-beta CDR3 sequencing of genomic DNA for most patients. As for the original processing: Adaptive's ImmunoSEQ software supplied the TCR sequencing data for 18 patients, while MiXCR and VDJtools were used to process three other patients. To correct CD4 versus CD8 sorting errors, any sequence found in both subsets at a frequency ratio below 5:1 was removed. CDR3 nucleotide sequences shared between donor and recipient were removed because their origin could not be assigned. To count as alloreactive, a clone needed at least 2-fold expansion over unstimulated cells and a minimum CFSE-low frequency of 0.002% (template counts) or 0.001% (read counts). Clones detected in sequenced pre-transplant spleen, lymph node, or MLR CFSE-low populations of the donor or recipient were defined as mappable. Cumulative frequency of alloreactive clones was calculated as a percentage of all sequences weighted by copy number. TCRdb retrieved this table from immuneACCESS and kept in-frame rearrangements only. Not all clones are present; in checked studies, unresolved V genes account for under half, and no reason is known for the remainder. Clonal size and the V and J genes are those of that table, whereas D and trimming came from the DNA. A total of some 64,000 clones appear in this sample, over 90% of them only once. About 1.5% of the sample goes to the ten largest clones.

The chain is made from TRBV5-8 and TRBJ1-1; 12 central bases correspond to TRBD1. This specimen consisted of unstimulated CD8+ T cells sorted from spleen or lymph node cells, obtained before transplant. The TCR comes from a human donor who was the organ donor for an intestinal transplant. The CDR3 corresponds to CASSHFRDRGQNTEAFF. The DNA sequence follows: TGTGCCAGCAGCCATTTCCGGGACAGGGGGCAGAACACTGAAGCTTTCTTT.